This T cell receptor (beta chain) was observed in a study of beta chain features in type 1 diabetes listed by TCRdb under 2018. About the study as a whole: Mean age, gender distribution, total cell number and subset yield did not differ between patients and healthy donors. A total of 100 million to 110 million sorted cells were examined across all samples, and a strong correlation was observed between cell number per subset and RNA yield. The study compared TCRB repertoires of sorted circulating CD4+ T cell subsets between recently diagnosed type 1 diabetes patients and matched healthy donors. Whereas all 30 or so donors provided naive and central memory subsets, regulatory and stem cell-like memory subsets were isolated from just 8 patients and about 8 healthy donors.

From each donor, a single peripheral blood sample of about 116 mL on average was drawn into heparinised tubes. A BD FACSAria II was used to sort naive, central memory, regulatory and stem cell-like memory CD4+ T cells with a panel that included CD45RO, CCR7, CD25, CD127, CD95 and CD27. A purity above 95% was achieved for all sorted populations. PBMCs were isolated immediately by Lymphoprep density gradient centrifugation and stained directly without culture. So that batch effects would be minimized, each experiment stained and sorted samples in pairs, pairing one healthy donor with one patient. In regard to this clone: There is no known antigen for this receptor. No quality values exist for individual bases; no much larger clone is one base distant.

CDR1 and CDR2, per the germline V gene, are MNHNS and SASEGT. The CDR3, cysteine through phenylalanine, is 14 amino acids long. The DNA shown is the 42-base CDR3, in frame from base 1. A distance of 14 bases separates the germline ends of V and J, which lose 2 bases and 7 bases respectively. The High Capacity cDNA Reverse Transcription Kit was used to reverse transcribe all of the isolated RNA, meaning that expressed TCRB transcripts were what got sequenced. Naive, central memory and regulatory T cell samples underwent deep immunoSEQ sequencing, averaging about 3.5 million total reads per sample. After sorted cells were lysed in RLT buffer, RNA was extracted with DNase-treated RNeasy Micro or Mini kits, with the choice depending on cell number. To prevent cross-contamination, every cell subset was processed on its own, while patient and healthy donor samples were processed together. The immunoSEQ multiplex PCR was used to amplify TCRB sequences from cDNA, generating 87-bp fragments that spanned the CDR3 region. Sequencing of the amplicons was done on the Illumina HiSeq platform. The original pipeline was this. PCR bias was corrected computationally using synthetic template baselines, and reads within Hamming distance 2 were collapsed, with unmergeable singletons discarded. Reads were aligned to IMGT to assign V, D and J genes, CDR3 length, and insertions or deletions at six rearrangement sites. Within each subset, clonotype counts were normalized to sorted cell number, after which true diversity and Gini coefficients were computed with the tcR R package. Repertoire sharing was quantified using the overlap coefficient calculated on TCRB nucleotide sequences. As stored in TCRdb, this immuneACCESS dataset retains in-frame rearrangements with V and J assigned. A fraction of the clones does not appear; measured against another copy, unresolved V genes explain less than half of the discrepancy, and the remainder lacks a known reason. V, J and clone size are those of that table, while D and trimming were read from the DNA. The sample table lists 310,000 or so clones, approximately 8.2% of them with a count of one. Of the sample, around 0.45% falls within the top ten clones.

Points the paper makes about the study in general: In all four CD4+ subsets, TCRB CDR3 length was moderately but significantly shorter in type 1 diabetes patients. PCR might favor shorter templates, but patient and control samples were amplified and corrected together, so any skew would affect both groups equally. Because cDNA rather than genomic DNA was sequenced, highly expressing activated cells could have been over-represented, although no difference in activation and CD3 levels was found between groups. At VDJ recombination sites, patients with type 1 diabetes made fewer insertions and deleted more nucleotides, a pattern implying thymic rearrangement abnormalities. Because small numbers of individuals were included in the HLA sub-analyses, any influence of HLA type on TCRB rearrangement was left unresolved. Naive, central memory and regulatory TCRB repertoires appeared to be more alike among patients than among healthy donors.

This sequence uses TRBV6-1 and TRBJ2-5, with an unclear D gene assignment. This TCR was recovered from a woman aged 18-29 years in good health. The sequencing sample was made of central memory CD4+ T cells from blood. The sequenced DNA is TGTGCCAGCAGTGAATCATCCAGTGGTCGGACCCAGTACTTC. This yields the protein CASSESSSGRTQYF.